This record covers a single T cell receptor (beta chain). The data were taken from a study of blood T cell repertoires in COVID-19. The overall study: The study drew acute and convalescent COVID-19 samples from the United States, Italy and Spain. Sample material is recorded as cDNA or gDNA derived from T cells, B-cell-depleted T cells, or PBMCs.

The data were produced by immunoSEQ multiplex PCR, yet TCRdb's version contains in-frame clones alone and is incomplete. Among 97,000 or so clones, around 82% were seen once, and the ten largest hold about a tenth. The CDR3 is 13 residues long. The germline gives CDR1 LGHNA, CDR2 YSLEER. V lost 8 bases to trimming and J lost 2 bases; unmatched junction nucleotides: 6. The chain employs TRBV4-3 and TRBJ2-7, with 7 bases aligning to TRBD1. The sequencing input was peripheral blood. This clonotype was sampled from a man between 65 and 80 years old with active or convalescent COVID-19. The CDR3 loop reads CASLPGGTYEQYF. The CDR3 nucleotides are TGCGCCAGCCTCCCAGGGGGAACCTACGAGCAGTACTTC.